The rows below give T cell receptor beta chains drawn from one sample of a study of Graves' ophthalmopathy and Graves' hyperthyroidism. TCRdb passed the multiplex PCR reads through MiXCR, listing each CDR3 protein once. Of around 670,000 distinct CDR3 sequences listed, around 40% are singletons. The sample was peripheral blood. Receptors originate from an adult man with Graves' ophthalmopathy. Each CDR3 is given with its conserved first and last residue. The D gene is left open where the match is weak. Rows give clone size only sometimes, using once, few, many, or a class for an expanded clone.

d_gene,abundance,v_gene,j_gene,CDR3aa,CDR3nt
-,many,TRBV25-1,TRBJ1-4,CASSEPTTTNEKLFF,TGTGCCAGCAGTGAGCCCACGACAACTAATGAAAAACTGTTTTTT
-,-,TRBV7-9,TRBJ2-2,CASSARQVETGELFF,TGCGCCAGCAGCGCAAGACAGGTGGAGACCGGGGAGCTGTTTTTT
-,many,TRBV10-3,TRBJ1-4,CAISASGARTNEKLFF,TGTGCCATCAGTGCCTCGGGGGCGAGGACTAATGAAAAACTGTTTTTT
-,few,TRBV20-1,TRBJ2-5,CSADGHGGKTQYF,TGCAGTGCTGACGGACACGGCGGGAAGACCCAGTACTTC
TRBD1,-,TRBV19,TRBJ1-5,CASSETGGGQPQHF,TGTGCCAGTAGTGAGACAGGGGGTGGGCAGCCCCAGCATTTT
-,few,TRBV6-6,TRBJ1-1,CASSYHSGRFEAFF,TGTGCCAGCAGTTACCATTCGGGACGATTTGAAGCTTTCTTT
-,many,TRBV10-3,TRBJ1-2,CAIKPEGQNYGYTF,TGTGCCATCAAACCAGAGGGGCAGAACTATGGCTACACCTTC
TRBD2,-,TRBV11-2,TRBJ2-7,CASRYLAGEPYEQYF,TGTGCCAGCAGATATCTAGCGGGTGAACCCTACGAGCAGTACTTC
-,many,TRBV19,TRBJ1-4,CASSIRQPNEKLFF,TGTGCCAGTAGTATAAGACAGCCTAATGAAAAACTGTTTTTT
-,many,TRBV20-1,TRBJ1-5,CSAVEDSFSNQPQHF,TGCAGTGCCGTGGAGGACAGCTTTAGCAATCAGCCCCAGCATTTT
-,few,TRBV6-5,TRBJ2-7,CASSKAAPSYEQYF,TGTGCCAGCAGTAAAGCGGCCCCCTCCTACGAGCAGTACTTC
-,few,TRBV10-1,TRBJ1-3,CASSYSASSGNTIYF,TGTGCCAGCAGTTACTCTGCCAGCTCTGGAAACACCATATATTTT
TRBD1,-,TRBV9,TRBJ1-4,CASSVRPGGISEKLFF,TGTGCCAGCAGCGTGCGGCCAGGGGGGATATCTGAAAAACTGTTTTTT
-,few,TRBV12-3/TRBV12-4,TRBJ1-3,CASSSIAISGNTIYF,TGTGCCAGCAGTTCCATCGCGATCTCTGGAAACACCATATATTTT
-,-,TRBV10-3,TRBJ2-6,CAISAGAGANVLTF,TGTGCCATCAGTGCGGGGGCTGGGGCCAACGTCCTGACTTTC
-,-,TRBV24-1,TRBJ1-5,CASSRDPRNQPQHF,TGTGCCAGCAGCCGCGATCCGCGCAATCAGCCCCAGCATTTT
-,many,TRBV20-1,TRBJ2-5,CSAADSQETQYF,TGCAGTGCCGCGGACAGCCAAGAGACCCAGTACTTC
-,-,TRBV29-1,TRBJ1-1,CSVRQDGEFEAFF,TGCAGCGTTAGACAGGACGGAGAGTTCGAAGCTTTCTTT
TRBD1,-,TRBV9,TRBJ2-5,CASSPRTGGAERRETQYF,TGTGCCAGCAGCCCCAGGACAGGGGGCGCCGAGAGGAGAGAGACCCAGTACTTC
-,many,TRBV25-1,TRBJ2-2,CASRRGAGELFF,TGTGCCAGCAGGAGAGGGGCCGGGGAGCTGTTTTTT
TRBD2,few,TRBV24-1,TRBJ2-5,CATGDSGGAETQYF,TGTGCCACCGGGGATAGCGGGGGGGCGGAGACCCAGTACTTC
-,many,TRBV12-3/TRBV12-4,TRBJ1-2,CASNDGGGYGYTF,TGTGCCAGCAACGACGGGGGCGGCTATGGCTACACCTTC
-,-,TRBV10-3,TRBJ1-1,CAISDLGEASTEAFF,TGTGCCATCAGTGATCTAGGGGAAGCATCAACTGAAGCTTTCTTT
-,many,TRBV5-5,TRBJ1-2,CASSLVGDYGYTF,TGTGCCAGCAGCTTGGTGGGGGACTATGGCTACACCTTC
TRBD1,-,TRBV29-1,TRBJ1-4,CSVAGQGSEKLFF,TGCAGCGTGGCCGGACAGGGTTCTGAAAAACTGTTTTTT
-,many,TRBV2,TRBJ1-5,CASSGTPNQPQHF,TGTGCCAGCAGTGGGACACCCAATCAGCCCCAGCATTTT
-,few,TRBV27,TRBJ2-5,CASSLRGVWETQYF,TGTGCCAGCAGTCTTAGGGGCGTGTGGGAGACCCAGTACTTC
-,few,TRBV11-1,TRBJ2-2,CASNQQHTGELFF,TGTGCCAGCAATCAGCAGCACACCGGGGAGCTGTTTTTT
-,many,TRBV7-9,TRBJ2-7,CASSETGFRPYEQYF,TGTGCCAGCAGCGAAACGGGTTTTCGGCCCTACGAGCAGTACTTC
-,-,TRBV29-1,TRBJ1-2,CSLKTNYGYTF,TGCAGCCTTAAAACTAACTATGGCTACACCTTC
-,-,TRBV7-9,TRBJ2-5,CASSLDRTLPLGGTQYF,TGTGCCAGCAGCTTAGATCGGACTTTGCCCCTAGGGGGGACCCAGTACTTC
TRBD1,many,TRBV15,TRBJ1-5,CATSRRDRGGNQPQHF,TGTGCCACCAGCAGACGCGACAGGGGGGGCAATCAGCCCCAGCATTTT
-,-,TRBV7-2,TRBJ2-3,CASSLGVDTQYF,TGTGCCAGCAGCTTAGGGGTAGATACGCAGTATTTT
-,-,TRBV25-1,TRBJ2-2,CASRSTGELLF,TGTGCCAGCAGGTCCACCGGGGAGCTGCTTTTT
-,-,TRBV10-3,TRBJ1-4,CASSPLNRQTNEKLFF,TGTGCCAGCAGTCCTCTTAACAGGCAAACTAATGAAAAACTGTTTTTT
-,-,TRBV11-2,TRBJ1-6,CASSLEEGRPLHF,TGTGCCAGCAGCTTAGAGGAGGGCCGACCCCTCCACTTT
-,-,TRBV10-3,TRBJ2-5,CASGDRTGGTQYF,TGTGCCAGTGGGGACAGGACGGGGGGGACCCAGTACTTC
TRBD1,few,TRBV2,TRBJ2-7,CASSPGQGVDEQYF,TGTGCCAGCAGCCCCGGACAGGGGGTCGACGAGCAGTACTTC
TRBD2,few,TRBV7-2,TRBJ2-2,CASSAAGGRRTGELFF,TGTGCCAGCAGCGCAGCGGGGGGGCGGCGCACCGGGGAGCTGTTTTTT
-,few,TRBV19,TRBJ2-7,CASSIDLSYEQYF,TGTGCCAGTAGTATCGATCTCTCCTACGAGCAGTACTTC
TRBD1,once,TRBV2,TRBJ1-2,CASSEDRGSRGYTF,TGTGCCAGCAGTGAGGACAGGGGGTCGCGTGGCTACACCTTC
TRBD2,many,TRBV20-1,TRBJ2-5,CSAMGLAEGARTQYF,TGCAGTGCTATGGGACTAGCGGAGGGGGCACGGACCCAGTACTTC
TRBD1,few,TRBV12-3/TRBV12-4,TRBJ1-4,CASSLTGGGEKLFF,TGTGCCAGCAGTTTGACAGGGGGAGGGGAAAAACTGTTTTTT
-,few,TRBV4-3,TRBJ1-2,CASSQAPGNYGYTF,TGCGCCAGCAGCCAGGCCCCAGGGAACTATGGCTACACCTTC
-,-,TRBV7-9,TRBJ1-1,CASSHAIDTEAFF,TGTGCCAGCAGCCACGCTATAGACACTGAAGCTTTCTTT
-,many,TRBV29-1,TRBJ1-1,CSVDGTFF,TGCAGCGTTGATGGGACTTTCTTT
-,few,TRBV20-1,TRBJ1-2,CSATRVQDNYGYTF,TGCAGTGCCACCAGGGTACAAGATAACTATGGCTACACCTTC
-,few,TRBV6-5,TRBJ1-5,CASGRDGVNQPQHF,TGTGCCAGCGGCAGGGACGGAGTCAATCAGCCCCAGCATTTT
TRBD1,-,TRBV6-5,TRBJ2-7,CASGPGQGSYEQYF,TGTGCCAGCGGACCGGGACAGGGATCCTACGAGCAGTACTTC
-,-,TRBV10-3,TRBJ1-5,CASSLGPVGNQPQHF,TGTGCCAGCAGCTTGGGGCCAGTGGGCAATCAGCCCCAGCATTTT
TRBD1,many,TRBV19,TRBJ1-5,CASSILWTGSNQPQHF,TGTGCCAGTAGTATTTTGTGGACAGGTTCCAATCAGCCCCAGCATTTT
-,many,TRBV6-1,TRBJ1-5,CASSERVAQHF,TGTGCCAGCAGTGAGAGGGTGGCCCAGCATTTT
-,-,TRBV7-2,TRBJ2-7,CASSLAPREQYF,TGTGCCAGCAGCTTAGCCCCCCGCGAGCAGTACTTC